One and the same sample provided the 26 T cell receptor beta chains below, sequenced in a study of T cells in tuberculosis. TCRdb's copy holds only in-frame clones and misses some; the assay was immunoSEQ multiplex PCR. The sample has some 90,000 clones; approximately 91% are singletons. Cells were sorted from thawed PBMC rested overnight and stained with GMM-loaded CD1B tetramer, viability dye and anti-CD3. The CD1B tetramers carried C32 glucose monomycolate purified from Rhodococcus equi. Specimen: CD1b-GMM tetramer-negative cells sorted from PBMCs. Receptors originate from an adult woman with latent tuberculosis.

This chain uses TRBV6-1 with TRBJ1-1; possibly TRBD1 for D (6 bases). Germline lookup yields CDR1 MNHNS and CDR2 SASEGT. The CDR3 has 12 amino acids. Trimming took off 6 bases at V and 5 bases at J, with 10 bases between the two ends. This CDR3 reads CASSQGPTEAFF. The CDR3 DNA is TGTGCCAGCAGCCAGGGGCCGACTGAAGCTTTCTTT.

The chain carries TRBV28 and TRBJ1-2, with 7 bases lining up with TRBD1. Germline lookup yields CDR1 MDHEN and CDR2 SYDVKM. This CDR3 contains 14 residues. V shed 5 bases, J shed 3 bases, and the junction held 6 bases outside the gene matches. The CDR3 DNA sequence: TGTGCCAGCAGTCGACAGGGTGGGCACTATGGCTACACCTTC. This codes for CASSRQGGHYGYTF.

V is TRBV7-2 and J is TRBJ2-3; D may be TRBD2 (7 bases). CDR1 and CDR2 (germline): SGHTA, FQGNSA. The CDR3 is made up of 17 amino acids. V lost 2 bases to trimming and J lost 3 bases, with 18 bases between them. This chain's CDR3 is CASSLNPGGLRTDTQYF. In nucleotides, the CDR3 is TGTGCCAGCAGCTTAAATCCGGGGGGCCTTAGGACAGATACGCAGTATTTT.

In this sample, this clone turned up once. CDR3 amino acids: CASSFSFFTSGGARNEQFF. CDR3 DNA sequence: TGTGCCAGCAGCTTTTCGTTTTTCACTAGCGGGGGGGCCAGGAATGAGCAGTTCTTC. The rearrangement links TRBV5-6 to TRBJ2-1; 13 positions agree with TRBD2. The V gene's germline CDR1 is SGHDT and CDR2 YYEEEE. The trim removed 2 bases at V and 7 bases at J, leaving 15 bases unmatched. The CDR3 is made up of 19 amino acids.

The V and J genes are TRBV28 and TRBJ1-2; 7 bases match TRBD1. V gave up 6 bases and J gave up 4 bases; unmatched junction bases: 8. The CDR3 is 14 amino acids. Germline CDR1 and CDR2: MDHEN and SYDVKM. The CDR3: CASRSDRTFYGYTF. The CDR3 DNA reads TGTGCCAGCAGGTCGGACAGGACATTCTATGGCTACACCTTC.

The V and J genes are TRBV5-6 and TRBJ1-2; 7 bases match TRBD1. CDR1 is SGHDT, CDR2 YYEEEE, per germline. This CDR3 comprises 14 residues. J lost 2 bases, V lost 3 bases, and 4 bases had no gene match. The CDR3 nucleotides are TGTGCCAGCAGCTATCCGACAGGGAACTATGGCTACACCTTC. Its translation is CASSYPTGNYGYTF.

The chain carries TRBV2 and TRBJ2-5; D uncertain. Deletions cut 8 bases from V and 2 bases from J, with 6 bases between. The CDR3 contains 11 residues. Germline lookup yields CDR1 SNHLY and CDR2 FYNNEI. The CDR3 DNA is TGTGCCAGCGTCCCACAAGAGACCCAGTACTTC. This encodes CASVPQETQYF.

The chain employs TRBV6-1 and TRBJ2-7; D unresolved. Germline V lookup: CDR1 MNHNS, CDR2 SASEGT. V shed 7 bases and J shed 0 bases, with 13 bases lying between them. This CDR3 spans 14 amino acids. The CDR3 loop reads CASILGASSYEQYV. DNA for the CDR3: TGTGCCAGCATTCTAGGCGCGAGCTCCTACGAGCAGTACGTC.

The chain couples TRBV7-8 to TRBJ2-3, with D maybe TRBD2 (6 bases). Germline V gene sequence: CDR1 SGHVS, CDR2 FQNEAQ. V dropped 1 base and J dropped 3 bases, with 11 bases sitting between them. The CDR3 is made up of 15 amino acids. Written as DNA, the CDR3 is TGTGCCAGCAGCTTAGTTGGAGGGCGGACAGATACGCAGTATTTT. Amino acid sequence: CASSLVGGRTDTQYF.

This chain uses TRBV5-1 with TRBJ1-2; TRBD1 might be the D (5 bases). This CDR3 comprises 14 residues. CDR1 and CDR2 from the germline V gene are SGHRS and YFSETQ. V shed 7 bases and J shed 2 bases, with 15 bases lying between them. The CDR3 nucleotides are TGCGCCAGCTACCCGGGGGTCGGGAACTATGGCTACACCTTC. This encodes CASYPGVGNYGYTF.

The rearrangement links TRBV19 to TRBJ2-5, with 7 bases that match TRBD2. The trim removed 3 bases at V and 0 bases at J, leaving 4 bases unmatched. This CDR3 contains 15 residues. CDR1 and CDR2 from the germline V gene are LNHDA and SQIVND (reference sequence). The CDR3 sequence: CASSISLADQETQYF. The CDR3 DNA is TGTGCCAGTAGTATCTCCCTAGCGGACCAAGAGACCCAGTACTTC.

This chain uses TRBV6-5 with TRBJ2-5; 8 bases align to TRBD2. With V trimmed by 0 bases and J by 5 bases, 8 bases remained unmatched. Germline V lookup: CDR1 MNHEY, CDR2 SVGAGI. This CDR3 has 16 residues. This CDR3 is CASSYSRTGGVETQYF. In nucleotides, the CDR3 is TGTGCCAGCAGTTACTCTCGGACGGGGGGGGTTGAGACCCAGTACTTC.

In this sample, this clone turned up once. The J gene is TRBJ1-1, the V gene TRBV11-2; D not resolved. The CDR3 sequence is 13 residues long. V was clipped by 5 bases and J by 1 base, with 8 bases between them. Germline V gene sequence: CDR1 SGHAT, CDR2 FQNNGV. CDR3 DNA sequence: TGTGCCAGCAGCGCGGACTCGAACACTGAAGCTTTCTTT. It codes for CASSADSNTEAFF.

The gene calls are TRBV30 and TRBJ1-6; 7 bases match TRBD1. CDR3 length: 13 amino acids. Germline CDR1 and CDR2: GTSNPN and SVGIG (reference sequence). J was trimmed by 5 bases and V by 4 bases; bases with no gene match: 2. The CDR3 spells CAWKGQHNSPLHF. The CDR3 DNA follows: TGTGCCTGGAAGGGACAGCATAATTCACCCCTCCACTTT.

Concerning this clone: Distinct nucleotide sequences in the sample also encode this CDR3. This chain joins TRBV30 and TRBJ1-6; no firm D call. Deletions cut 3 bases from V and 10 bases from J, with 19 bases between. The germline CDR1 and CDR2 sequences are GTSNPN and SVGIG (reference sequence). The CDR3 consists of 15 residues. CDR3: CAWRLEELVKSPLHF. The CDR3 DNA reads TGTGCCTGGAGACTGGAGGAGCTAGTAAAATCACCCCTCCACTTT. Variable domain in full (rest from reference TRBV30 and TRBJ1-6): SQTIHQWPATLVQPVGSPLSLECTVEGTSNPNLYWYRQAAGRGLQLLFYSVGIGQISSEVPQNLSASRPQDRQFILSSKKLLLSDSGFYLCAWRLEELVKSPLHFGNGTRLTVT.

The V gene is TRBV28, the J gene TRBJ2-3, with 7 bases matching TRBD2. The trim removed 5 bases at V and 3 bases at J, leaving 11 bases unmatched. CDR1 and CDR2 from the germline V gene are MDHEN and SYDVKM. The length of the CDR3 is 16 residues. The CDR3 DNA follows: TGTGCCAGCAGTCCAACGACTAGCCCTGCAACAGATACGCAGTATTTT. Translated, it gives CASSPTTSPATDTQYF. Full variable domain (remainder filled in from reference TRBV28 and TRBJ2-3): DVKVTQSSRYLVKRTGEKVFLECVQDMDHENMFWYRQDPGLGLRLIYFSYDVKMKEKGDIPEGYSVSREKKERFSLILESASTNQTSMYLCASSPTTSPATDTQYFGPGTRLTVL.

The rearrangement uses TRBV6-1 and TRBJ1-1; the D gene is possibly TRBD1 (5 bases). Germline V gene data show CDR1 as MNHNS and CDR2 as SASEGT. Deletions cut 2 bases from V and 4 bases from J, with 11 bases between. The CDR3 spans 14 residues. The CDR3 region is CASSERGWSTEAFF. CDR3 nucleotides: TGTGCCAGCAGTGAAAGGGGCTGGTCCACTGAAGCTTTCTTT.

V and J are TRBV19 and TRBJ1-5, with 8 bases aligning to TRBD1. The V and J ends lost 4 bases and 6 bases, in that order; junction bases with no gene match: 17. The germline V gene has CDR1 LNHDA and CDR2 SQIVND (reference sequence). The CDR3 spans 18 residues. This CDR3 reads CASSTKSIQGGPGQPQHF. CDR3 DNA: TGTGCCAGTAGTACAAAATCGATACAGGGGGGTCCGGGTCAGCCCCAGCATTTT. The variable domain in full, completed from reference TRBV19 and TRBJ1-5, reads DGGITQSPKYLFRKEGQNVTLSCEQNLNHDAMYWYRQDPGQGLRLIYYSQIVNDFQKGDIAEGYSVSREKKESFPLTVTSAQKNPTAFYLCASSTKSIQGGPGQPQHFGDGTRLSIL.

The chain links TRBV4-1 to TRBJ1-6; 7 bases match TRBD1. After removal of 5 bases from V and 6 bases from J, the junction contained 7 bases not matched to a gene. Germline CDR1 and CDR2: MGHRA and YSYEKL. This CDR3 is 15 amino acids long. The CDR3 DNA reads TGCGCCAGCAGCAGTTGGGGACAGACTAATTCACCCCTCCACTTT. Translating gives CASSSWGQTNSPLHF.

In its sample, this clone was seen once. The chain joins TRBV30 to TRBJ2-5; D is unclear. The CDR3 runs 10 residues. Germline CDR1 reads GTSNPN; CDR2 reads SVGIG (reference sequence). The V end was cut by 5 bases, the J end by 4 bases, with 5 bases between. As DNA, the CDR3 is TGTGCCTGGGGGCGAGAGACCCAGTACTTC. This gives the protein CAWGRETQYF.

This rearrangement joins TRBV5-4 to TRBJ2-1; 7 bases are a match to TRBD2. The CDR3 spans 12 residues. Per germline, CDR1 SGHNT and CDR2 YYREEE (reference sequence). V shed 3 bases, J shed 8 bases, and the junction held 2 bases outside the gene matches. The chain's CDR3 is CASSYLADEQFF. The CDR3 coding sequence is TGTGCCAGCAGCTATCTAGCGGATGAGCAGTTCTTC.

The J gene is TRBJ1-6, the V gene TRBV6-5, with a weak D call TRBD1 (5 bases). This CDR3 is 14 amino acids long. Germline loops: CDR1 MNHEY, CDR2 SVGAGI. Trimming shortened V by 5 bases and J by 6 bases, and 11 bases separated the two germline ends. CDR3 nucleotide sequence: TGTGCCAGCAGTGAAGAAGACAGTAATTCACCCCTCCACTTT. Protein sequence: CASSEEDSNSPLHF.

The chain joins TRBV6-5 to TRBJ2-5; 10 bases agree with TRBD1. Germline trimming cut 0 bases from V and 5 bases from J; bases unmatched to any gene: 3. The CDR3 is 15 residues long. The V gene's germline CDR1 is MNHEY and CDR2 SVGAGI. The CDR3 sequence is CASSYSTGGGETQYF. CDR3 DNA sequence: TGTGCCAGCAGTTACTCGACAGGGGGCGGGGAGACCCAGTACTTC.

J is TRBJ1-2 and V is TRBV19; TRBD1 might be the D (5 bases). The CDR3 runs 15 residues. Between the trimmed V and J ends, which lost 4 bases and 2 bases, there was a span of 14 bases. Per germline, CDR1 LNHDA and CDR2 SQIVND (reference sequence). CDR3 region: CASSTQPGGNYGYTF. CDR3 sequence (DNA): TGTGCCAGTAGTACGCAGCCGGGGGGGAACTATGGCTACACCTTC.

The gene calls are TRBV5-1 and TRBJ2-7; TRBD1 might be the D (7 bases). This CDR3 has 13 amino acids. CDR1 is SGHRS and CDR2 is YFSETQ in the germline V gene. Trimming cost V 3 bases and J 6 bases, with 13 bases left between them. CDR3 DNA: TGCGCCAGCAGCTCGGGGACAGCGGGCGAGCAGTACTTC. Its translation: CASSSGTAGEQYF.

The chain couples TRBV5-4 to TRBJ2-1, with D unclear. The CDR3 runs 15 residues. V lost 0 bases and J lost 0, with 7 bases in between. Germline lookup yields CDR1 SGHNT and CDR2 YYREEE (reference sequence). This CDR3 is CASSLGSISYNEQFF. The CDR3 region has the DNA TGTGCCAGCAGCTTGGGTAGTATCTCCTACAATGAGCAGTTCTTC. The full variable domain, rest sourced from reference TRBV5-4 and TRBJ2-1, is ETGVTQSPTHLIKTRGQQVTLRCSSQSGHNTVSWYQQALGQGPQFIFQYYREEENGRGNFPPRFSGLQFPNYSSELNVNALELDDSALYLCASSLGSISYNEQFFGPGTRLTVL.